This TCR beta chain is drawn from a study of blood T cells in healthy people across ages. Overall study findings and caveats: Using unsorted PBMCs precluded a conclusive naive versus antigen-experienced comparison. Relative to aged donors, long-lived donors carried more naive CD4+ cells and displayed higher diversity.

Comment on this clonotype: What it binds is not known.

Caucasian, healthy and from Russia, the donors were aged between about 6 and 90. Per germline, CDR1 SGDLS and CDR2 YYNGEE. V dropped 1 base and J dropped 0; count of bases not matched to a gene: 7. CDR3 size: 16 residues. Then a second PCR, running about 6 to 12 cycles, was carried out with a sample-barcoded 5' primer and a J-beta primer mix. Each CDR3 protein is one row after TCRdb ran MiXCR on the 5' RACE reads. Of 500,000 to 550,000 distinct CDR3 sequences listed, around 24% were seen once; the top ten hold 8.7%. This same sample was also taken into another study, of T cells of mothers and their children. That study reports: Each child gave around 3 million TCR beta CDR3 reads (each mother, over 8.5 million).

The clonotype originates from a boy between 10 and 17 years old in good health. The J gene is TRBJ2-7, the V gene TRBV9, with 7 nucleotides matching TRBD2. Sequencing was performed on blood. The CDR3: CASSVSTSVFSYEQYF. The CDR3 DNA is TGTGCCAGCAGCGTAAGCACTAGCGTCTTCTCCTACGAGCAGTACTTC.